Listed below are T cell receptor beta chains from one sample, sequenced in a study of T cell repertoires in cytomegalovirus infection. TCRdb reprocessed the reads via MiXCR and lists one record per CDR3 protein. Counted here are more than 150,000 distinct CDR3 sequences, approximately 17% occurring once; the ten biggest clones make up around 20%. Sequenced input: CD8+ T cells from PBMCs. The receptors come from a human donor in good health (CMV status not recorded). Some clones in this sample may be carry-over from other donors' samples. Both conserved end residues are part of each CDR3.

j_gene: TRBJ1-1; v_gene: TRBV20-1; len: 12; CDR3aa: CSAPRADTEAFF
j_gene: TRBJ2-7; v_gene: TRBV28; len: 12; CDR3aa: CASRAPAYEQYF
j_gene: TRBJ2-1; v_gene: TRBV9; len: 16; CDR3aa: CASSIGGTSGRYEQFF
j_gene: TRBJ1-1; v_gene: TRBV7-2; len: 15; CDR3aa: CASSFVKQGAVGAFF
j_gene: TRBJ2-7; v_gene: TRBV28; len: 12; CDR3aa: CASRRGSYEQYF
j_gene: TRBJ1-2; v_gene: TRBV28; len: 13; CDR3aa: CASSPPGNGGYTF
j_gene: TRBJ1-1; v_gene: TRBV6-2/TRBV6-3; len: 12; CDR3aa: CASSPVARPAFF
j_gene: TRBJ1-4; v_gene: TRBV29-1; len: 15; CDR3aa: CSVLLEGALNEKLFF
j_gene: TRBJ2-5; v_gene: TRBV19; len: 16; CDR3aa: CASSITGRSIKETQYF
j_gene: TRBJ2-2; v_gene: TRBV5-5; len: 16; CDR3aa: CASSSTGEANTGELFF
j_gene: TRBJ2-1; v_gene: TRBV2; len: 14; CDR3aa: CASRTSRLYNEQFF
j_gene: TRBJ1-1; v_gene: TRBV7-2; len: 12; CDR3aa: CASSLGQRSAFF
j_gene: TRBJ1-5; v_gene: TRBV19; len: 14; CDR3aa: CASSTNKLPQPQHF
j_gene: TRBJ1-1; v_gene: TRBV19; len: 13; CDR3aa: CASTPPERGKAFF
j_gene: TRBJ2-2; v_gene: TRBV7-9; len: 15; CDR3aa: CASSSSGHYTGELFF
j_gene: TRBJ2-7; v_gene: TRBV7-2; len: 14; CDR3aa: CASCAGQGSYEQYF
j_gene: TRBJ2-1; v_gene: TRBV12-3/TRBV12-4; len: 14; CDR3aa: CASSPSGGAFEQFF
j_gene: TRBJ1-1; v_gene: TRBV27; len: 13; CDR3aa: CASSGQGHTEAFF
j_gene: TRBJ2-2; v_gene: TRBV7-2; len: 14; CDR3aa: CASTFGRSTGELFF
j_gene: TRBJ2-1; v_gene: TRBV11-2; len: 11; CDR3aa: CASSLDREQFF
j_gene: TRBJ2-1; v_gene: TRBV7-9; len: 19; CDR3aa: CASSSSMGLAGGLYNEQFF
j_gene: TRBJ1-1; v_gene: TRBV7-9; len: 13; CDR3aa: CASSPGESTEAFF
j_gene: TRBJ2-7; v_gene: TRBV7-2; len: 15; CDR3aa: CASSLFASGSYEQYF